Sequencing of this TCR beta chain was carried out in a study of blood T cells in healthy people across ages. Findings of the study overall: Roughly linear declines in TCR beta diversity per million T cells occurred with age.

Only a few counts were recorded for this clonotype. What it binds is not known. The V and J ends lost 3 bases and 7 bases, in that order; junction bases with no gene match: 7. The CDR3 totals 15 residues. Germline V gives CDR1 SGHRS, CDR2 YFSETQ. Next came a second PCR, run for about 6 to 12 cycles, which used a sample-barcoded 5' primer along with a J-beta primer mix. Any given sample supplied a minimum of 2.5 million CDR3-containing paired-end reads. TCRdb redid the calling of the 5' RACE reads with MiXCR, one entry per CDR3 protein. The sample holds some 1.5 million distinct CDR3 sequences, 28% seen once.

The sequence was collected from a woman aged 25 to 39 in good health. V gene TRBV5-1 combines with J gene TRBJ1-6; TRBD1 aligns across 7 bases. The sample taken for sequencing was blood. CDR3 nucleotide sequence: TGCGCCAGCAGCTCCTTGACAGGGACGAATTCACCCCTCCACTTT. Its translation: CASSSLTGTNSPLHF.